These T cell receptor beta chains were read from a single sample in a study of T cell changes during pregnancy in multiple sclerosis. Only in-frame clones appear in the TCRdb table, and some are missing; sequencing was by immunoSEQ multiplex PCR. In the table there are some 11,000 clones, roughly 90% of which are singletons. The specimen comprised CD8+ T cells from peripheral blood mononuclear cells, sampled in the first trimester of pregnancy. These receptors were obtained from a female donor in good health, enrolled as a control in a pregnancy study. Both conserved end residues are part of each CDR3. The D gene is left open where the match is weak. Expanded clones are given a class, and other clones once, few, many or no size at all.

CDR3nt	CDR3aa	d_gene	v_gene	j_gene	abundance
TGTGCCAGCAGCCAAGAGGCGTGGACACCGAACACCGGGGAGCTGTTTTTT	CASSQEAWTPNTGELFF	.	TRBV14	TRBJ2-2	.
TGTGCCTCCGAAGAGAGAGGCAGTACTGAAGCTTTCTTT	CASEERGSTEAFF	.	TRBV10-3	TRBJ1-1	.
TGTGCCAGCAGGCTAGACGGGAACACTGAAGCTTTCTTT	CASRLDGNTEAFF	.	TRBV2	TRBJ1-1	.
TGCGCCAGCAGCCAAGAGACAGGTGGGATGGGCTACACCTTC	CASSQETGGMGYTF	.	TRBV4-1	TRBJ1-2	.
TGTGCCTGGAGTCTTGAAGGGGGCAATGAGCAGTTCTTC	CAWSLEGGNEQFF	.	TRBV30	TRBJ2-1	.
TGTGCCAGCAGCTTAGAGGGCAGTAGCAATCAGCCCCAGCATTTT	CASSLEGSSNQPQHF	.	TRBV11-2	TRBJ1-5	.
TGTGCCAGCAGCTTAGGGAGGGGGCCCGGAAACACCATATATTTT	CASSLGRGPGNTIYF	TRBD1	TRBV7-6	TRBJ1-3	.
TGTGCCAGCAGTCAATCAGGTTACGATACGCAGTATTTT	CASSQSGYDTQYF	.	TRBV6-4	TRBJ2-3	.
TGTGCCAGCCATGTTGACACCGGGGAGCTGTTTTTT	CASHVDTGELFF	.	TRBV18	TRBJ2-2	.
TGTGCCAGCAGCCTAGGTCCCAATCAGCCCCAGCATTTT	CASSLGPNQPQHF	.	TRBV27	TRBJ1-5	.
TGTGCCAGCAGCTTAACTAGCCCCGGGGAGCTGTTTTTT	CASSLTSPGELFF	.	TRBV7-9	TRBJ2-2	.
TGTGCCAGCAACATGGGGGCAATCCCCGGGGAGCTGTTTTTT	CASNMGAIPGELFF	.	TRBV9	TRBJ2-2	.
TGTGCCAGCAGCTCTGGGGCTGGGACAGGGTTCGACGAGCAGTACTTC	CASSSGAGTGFDEQYF	TRBD1	TRBV7-9	TRBJ2-7	.
TGTGCCAGCAGTGACCGGGACAGCGTGATAAATCAGCCCCAGCATTTT	CASSDRDSVINQPQHF	TRBD1	TRBV2	TRBJ1-5	.
TGCAGCGTTGAAGAAATTGGCGGGGGGGAGACCCAGTACTTC	CSVEEIGGGETQYF	TRBD2	TRBV29-1	TRBJ2-5	.
TGTGCCAGCAGTGAGGCTAGCGGGGGGGCCACAGATACGCAGTATTTT	CASSEASGGATDTQYF	TRBD2	TRBV6-1	TRBJ2-3	few
TGTGCCAGCTCACCACGTGCGGGCCGCTCCTACGAGCAGTACTTC	CASSPRAGRSYEQYF	.	TRBV18	TRBJ2-7	.
TGTGCCAGCAGTGAACAGAATAATGAAAAACTGTTTTTT	CASSEQNNEKLFF	.	TRBV6-4	TRBJ1-4	.
TGTGCCACCAGCAGAGGGGCTAGCGGGGGGGCAATCAATGAGCAGTTCTTC	CATSRGASGGAINEQFF	TRBD2	TRBV15	TRBJ2-1	.
TGCAGCGTTGATTCGGGAATGAACACTGAAGCTTTCTTT	CSVDSGMNTEAFF	.	TRBV29-1	TRBJ1-1	once
TGTGCCAGCAGCTTGCCCCCATGGGGGAGGCATGGCTACACCTTC	CASSLPPWGRHGYTF	.	TRBV7-2	TRBJ1-2	.
TGCGCCAGCAGCCAAGATGCGGGAGTTGATGGCTACACCTTC	CASSQDAGVDGYTF	.	TRBV4-3	TRBJ1-2	.
TGCGCCAGCAGCTTGGAGGGGGGGTACCAAGAGACCCAGTACTTC	CASSLEGGYQETQYF	.	TRBV5-1	TRBJ2-5	.
TGTGCCAGCAGTCTTAGGGGGGGCAACTACGAGCAGTACTTC	CASSLRGGNYEQYF	.	TRBV27	TRBJ2-7	.
TGTGCCAGCAGCTTCTGGAACACTGAAGCTTTCTTT	CASSFWNTEAFF	.	TRBV7-2	TRBJ1-1	few
TGTGCCAGCAGTTACTCGGTTCACAGGGCCTACGAGCAGTACTTC	CASSYSVHRAYEQYF	.	TRBV6-6	TRBJ2-7	.
TGCGCCAGCAGCCAAGATTACGACAGCGATGAAAAACTGTTTTTT	CASSQDYDSDEKLFF	.	TRBV4-3	TRBJ1-4	.
TGTGCCAGCAGTTTTGGACAGAACTATGGCTACACCTTC	CASSFGQNYGYTF	.	TRBV27	TRBJ1-2	few
TGTGCCAGCAGCTTAGACAGGTTCTATGGCTACACCTTC	CASSLDRFYGYTF	.	TRBV7-9	TRBJ1-2	.
TGCGCCAGCAGCTTGGTAGAGGAAACTGAAGCTTTCTTT	CASSLVEETEAFF	.	TRBV5-1	TRBJ1-1	.
TGCGCCAGCAGCCAAAGTACGGTGAGACACAGGAACACTGAAGCTTTCTTT	CASSQSTVRHRNTEAFF	.	TRBV4-3	TRBJ1-1	.
TGTGCCAGCAGCTTAGGTCGGGGTTTGACCGGGGAGCTGTTTTTT	CASSLGRGLTGELFF	.	TRBV11-2	TRBJ2-2	.
TGTGCCAGCAGCTTGTCCCGGGACAGCGTACAAGAGACCCAGTACTTC	CASSLSRDSVQETQYF	TRBD1	TRBV5-5	TRBJ2-5	.
TGTGCCAGCAGCGTAGGAGGAGCGGGGAGCTCCTACGAGCAGTACTTC	CASSVGGAGSSYEQYF	TRBD2	TRBV9	TRBJ2-7	.
TGTGCCAGCTCACTAGGGACAGACCCTGAAAAACTGTTTTTT	CASSLGTDPEKLFF	TRBD1	TRBV18	TRBJ1-4	.
TGTGCCAGCAGCGGGGTCGGGTACGAGCAGTACTTC	CASSGVGYEQYF	.	TRBV9	TRBJ2-7	once
TGCGCCAGCAGCCAACCTCAGGGGGCTGGCTATGGCTACACCTTC	CASSQPQGAGYGYTF	TRBD1	TRBV4-1	TRBJ1-2	.
TGTGCCAGCAGCCCTCGAGGGGGGGGGCCTGGAGAGACCCAGTACTTC	CASSPRGGGPGETQYF	.	TRBV4-2	TRBJ2-5	once
TGTGCCAGCAGCTCGGGGACCGGGACAGGGGGAAGTCTTGGCTACACCTTC	CASSSGTGTGGSLGYTF	TRBD1	TRBV7-9	TRBJ1-2	.
TGTGCCAGCGCTTCGACAGGGGAGGGCGAAAAACTGTTTTTT	CASASTGEGEKLFF	TRBD1	TRBV6-4	TRBJ1-4	.
TGTGCCAGCAGCAGCGGCGGGGAGCAGTTCTTC	CASSSGGEQFF	.	TRBV7-3	TRBJ2-1	.
TGCAGCGTTGAAGAGGGACAGGGGGCTTTCGATGAGCAGTTCTTC	CSVEEGQGAFDEQFF	TRBD1	TRBV29-1	TRBJ2-1	.
TGTGCCAGCAGGGGGGACAGGGACACTGAAGCTTTCTTT	CASRGDRDTEAFF	TRBD1	TRBV7-3	TRBJ1-1	.
TGTGCCAGCAACAACCCTGCGGGACAGGAGGAGACCCAGTACTTC	CASNNPAGQEETQYF	TRBD1	TRBV7-9	TRBJ2-5	.
TGTGCCAGCAGCTGGGGACTAGGAGTCTACGAGCAGTACTTC	CASSWGLGVYEQYF	TRBD2	TRBV7-9	TRBJ2-7	.
TGTGCCAGCAGCTTAGGTGCAGAGGGAGAAGCTTTCTTT	CASSLGAEGEAFF	.	TRBV7-6	TRBJ1-1	.
TGTGCCAGTCAACCCGGGACAGAGGGAAACACCATATATTTT	CASQPGTEGNTIYF	TRBD1	TRBV7-9	TRBJ1-3	.
TGTGCCAGTAGTGTTATTGATGAGGCCTACAATGAGCAGTTCTTC	CASSVIDEAYNEQFF	.	TRBV19	TRBJ2-1	.
TGTGCCAGCAGCTTACCGTCCGGGGTACCCCACTATGGCTACACCTTC	CASSLPSGVPHYGYTF	.	TRBV5-6	TRBJ1-2	.
TGCGCCAGCAGCCAAGATGTCGTCGGACAGGGTTTTGGCAAAAACATTCAGTACTTC	CASSQDVVGQGFGKNIQYF	TRBD1	TRBV4-1	TRBJ2-4	.
TGTGCCAGCAGCTTGGCAGGGGGGGGAAACACCATATATTTT	CASSLAGGGNTIYF	TRBD1	TRBV7-2	TRBJ1-3	.